The 9 T cell receptor beta chains reported below all come from one sample, sequenced in a study of T-cell memory formation after mild COVID-19. Each CDR3 protein is one row after TCRdb ran MiXCR on the 5' RACE reads. The sample holds about 210,000 distinct CDR3 sequences, about 11% seen once. Source material: PBMCs or a T cell subset sorted from them (not recorded which). The receptors here all came from a young man who had mild COVID-19 (a few samples of this study predate the infection). Cell type and time point are not known.

Concerning this clonotype itself: The junction does not match germline at one end; this may be a read error. The rearrangement uses TRBV10-3 and TRBJ1-2, with D perhaps TRBD1 (6 bases). This CDR3 has 16 amino acids. CDR1 and CDR2 from the germline V gene are ENHRY and SYGVKD. Here the CDR3 reads CAISGTRDTSNCGYTF. The DNA for the CDR3 is TGTGCCATCAGTGGGACCCGGGACACTTCTAACTGTGGCTACACCTTC.

This rearrangement joins TRBV5-4 to TRBJ2-2; 9 positions agree with TRBD2. Germline V gene data show CDR1 as SGHNT and CDR2 as YYREEE (reference sequence). This CDR3 spans 14 amino acids. Trimming took 6 bases from V and 4 from J; bases not matched to a gene: 4. The CDR3 coding sequence is TGTGCCAGCAAAGAGACTAGCGGCACCGGGGAGCTGTTTTTT. This translates into CASKETSGTGELFF.

In this sample, this clonotype turned up a few times. This chain joins TRBV6-5 and TRBJ2-1, with a possible D match to TRBD1 (5 bases). CDR3 length equals 15 residues. V shed 5 bases and J shed 1 base, with 12 bases lying between them. The germline CDR1 and CDR2 sequences are MNHEY and SVGAGI. The CDR3 nucleotides are TGTGCCAGCAGTCCCCGGACAAGTTCCTACAATGAGCAGTTCTTC. Its translation: CASSPRTSSYNEQFF.

This clonotype showed up just a few times. This sequence joins TRBV5-8 and TRBJ2-1, with D unresolved. Per the germline V gene, CDR1 is SGHTS and CDR2 is YDEGEE. The CDR3 loop spans 15 amino acids. With 1 base removed from V and 0 bases from J, the gap between germline ends came to 8 bases. The CDR3 protein is CASSLWQVSYNEQFF. CDR3 DNA: TGTGCCAGCAGCTTGTGGCAGGTCTCCTACAATGAGCAGTTCTTC.

V and J are TRBV10-3 and TRBJ2-7, with a possible D match to TRBD1 (6 bases). The CDR3 length is 13 residues. Trimming cost V 8 bases and J 0 bases, with 11 bases left between them. Germline V gene sequence: CDR1 ENHRY, CDR2 SYGVKD. DNA of the CDR3: TGTGCCATCGGGGGCAGTAACTCCTACGAGCAGTACGTC. It yields the protein CAIGGSNSYEQYV.

The V call is TRBV28, the J call TRBJ2-1, with 10 bases matching TRBD1. After removal of 3 bases from V and 7 bases from J, the junction contained 6 bases not matched to a gene. Germline V gives CDR1 MDHEN, CDR2 SYDVKM. The CDR3 covers 15 residues. The CDR3: CASSFPGQGINEQFF. For the CDR3, the DNA is TGTGCCAGCAGTTTCCCGGGACAGGGGATTAATGAGCAGTTCTTC.

This clonotype was observed a handful of times. The genes are TRBV7-2 and TRBJ1-2, with 12 bases identical to TRBD1. Germline loops: CDR1 SGHTA, CDR2 FQGNSA. The J segment lost 8 bases and the V segment lost 4 bases, leaving 5 bases of the junction unmatched. The CDR3 runs to 14 residues. CDR3 bases: TGTGCCAGCAGCTCGGGACAGGGGGCGGGAGGCTACACCTTC. Its translation: CASSSGQGAGGYTF.

This clonotype came up a few times. The chain uses TRBV7-2 and TRBJ2-5; 10 nucleotides agree with TRBD2. Germline lookup yields CDR1 SGHTA and CDR2 FQGNSA. Germline trimming cut 5 bases from V and 5 bases from J; bases unmatched to any gene: 8. This CDR3 is 15 amino acids long. The CDR3 region is CASSGQAGGPETQYF. CDR3 nucleotide sequence: TGTGCCAGCAGCGGGCAAGCGGGGGGGCCTGAGACCCAGTACTTC.

The table lists this clonotype with a count of one. The rearrangement joins TRBV5-1 to TRBJ2-7, with D perhaps matching TRBD1 (6 bases). The germline V and J ends were trimmed by 6 bases and 3 bases, with 13 bases remaining between them. Per the germline V gene, CDR1 is SGHRS and CDR2 is YFSETQ. The CDR3 length is 13 residues. Here the CDR3 DNA reads TGCGCCAGCACCAGGGGTCAAGGCTACGAGCAGTACTTC. Translation: CASTRGQGYEQYF.